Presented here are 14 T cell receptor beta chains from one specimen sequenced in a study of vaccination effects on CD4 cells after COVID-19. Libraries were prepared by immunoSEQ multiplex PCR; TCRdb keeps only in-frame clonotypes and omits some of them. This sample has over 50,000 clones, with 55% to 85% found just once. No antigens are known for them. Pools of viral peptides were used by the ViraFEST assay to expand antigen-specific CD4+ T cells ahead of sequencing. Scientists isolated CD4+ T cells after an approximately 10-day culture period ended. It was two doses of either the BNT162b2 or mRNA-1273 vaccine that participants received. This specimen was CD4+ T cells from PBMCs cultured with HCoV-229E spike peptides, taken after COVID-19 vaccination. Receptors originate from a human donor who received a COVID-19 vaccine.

DNA of the CDR3: TGTGCCAGCAGCTTAATGGGAGACACTGAAGCTTTCTTT. Encoded protein: CASSLMGDTEAFF. The genes are TRBV7-3 and TRBJ1-1; D is undetermined. Trimming removed 1 base from V and 3 bases from J, with 6 bases in between. This CDR3 comprises 13 residues. From germline, CDR1 is SGHTA and CDR2 FQGTGA.

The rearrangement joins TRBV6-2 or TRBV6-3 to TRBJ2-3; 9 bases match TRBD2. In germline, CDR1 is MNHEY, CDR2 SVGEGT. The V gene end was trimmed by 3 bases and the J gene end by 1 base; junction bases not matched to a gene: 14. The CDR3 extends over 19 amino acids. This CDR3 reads CASSYSSSSGGARTDTQYF. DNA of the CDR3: TGTGCCAGCAGTTATAGCTCGAGTAGCGGGGGAGCTCGCACAGATACGCAGTATTTT.

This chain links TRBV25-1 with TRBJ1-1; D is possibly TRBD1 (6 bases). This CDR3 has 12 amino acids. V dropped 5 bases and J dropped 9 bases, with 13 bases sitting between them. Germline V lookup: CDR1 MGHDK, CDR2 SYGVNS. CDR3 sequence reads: CASSRRGTKAFF. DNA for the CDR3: TGTGCCAGCAGTCGAAGGGGGACTAAAGCTTTCTTT.

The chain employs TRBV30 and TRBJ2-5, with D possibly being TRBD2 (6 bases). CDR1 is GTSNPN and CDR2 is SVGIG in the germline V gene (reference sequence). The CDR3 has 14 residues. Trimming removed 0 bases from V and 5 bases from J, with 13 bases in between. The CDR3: CAWSVRRGQETQYF. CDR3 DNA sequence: TGTGCCTGGAGTGTACGGAGGGGTCAGGAGACCCAGTACTTC.

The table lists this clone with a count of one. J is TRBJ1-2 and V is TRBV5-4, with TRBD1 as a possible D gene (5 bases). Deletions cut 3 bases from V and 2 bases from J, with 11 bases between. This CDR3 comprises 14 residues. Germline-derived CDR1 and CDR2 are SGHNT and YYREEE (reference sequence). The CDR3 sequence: CASSSGGENYGYTF. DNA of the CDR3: TGTGCCAGCAGCTCCGGGGGTGAAAACTATGGCTACACCTTC.

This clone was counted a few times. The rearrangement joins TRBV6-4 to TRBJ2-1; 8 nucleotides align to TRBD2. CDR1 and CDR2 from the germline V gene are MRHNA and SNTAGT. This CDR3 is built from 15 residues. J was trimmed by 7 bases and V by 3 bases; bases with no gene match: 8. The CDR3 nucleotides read TGTGCCAGCAGTGAGGAAGGACTAGCAGGAAATGAGCAGTTCTTC. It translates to CASSEEGLAGNEQFF.

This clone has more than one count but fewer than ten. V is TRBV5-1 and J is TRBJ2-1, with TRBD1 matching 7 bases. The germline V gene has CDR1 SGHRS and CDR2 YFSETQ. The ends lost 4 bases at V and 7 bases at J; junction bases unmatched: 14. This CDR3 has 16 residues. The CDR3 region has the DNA TGCGCCAGCAGCCCCCGTGACAGGGAACTAAGGAATGAGCAGTTCTTC. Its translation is CASSPRDRELRNEQFF. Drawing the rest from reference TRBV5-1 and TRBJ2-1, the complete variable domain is KAGVTQTPRYLIKTRGQQVTLSCSPISGHRSVSWYQQTPGQGLQFLFEYFSETQRNKGNFPGRFSGRQFSNSRSEMNVSTLELGDSALYLCASSPRDRELRNEQFFGPGTRLTVL.

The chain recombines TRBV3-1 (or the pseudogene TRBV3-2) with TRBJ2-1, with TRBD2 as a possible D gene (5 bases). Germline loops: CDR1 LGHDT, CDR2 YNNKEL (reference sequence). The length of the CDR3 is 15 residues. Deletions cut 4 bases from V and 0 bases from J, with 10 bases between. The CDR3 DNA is TGTGCCAGCAGCCGGGAGCTGAGCTCCTACAATGAGCAGTTCTTC. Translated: CASSRELSSYNEQFF.

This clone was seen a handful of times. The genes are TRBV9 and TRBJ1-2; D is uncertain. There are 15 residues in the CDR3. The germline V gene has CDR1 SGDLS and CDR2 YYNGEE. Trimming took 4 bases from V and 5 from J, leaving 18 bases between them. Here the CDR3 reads CASSPVSASGYGYTF. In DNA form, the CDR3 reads TGTGCCAGCAGCCCGGTCTCGGCCAGCGGGTATGGCTACACCTTC.

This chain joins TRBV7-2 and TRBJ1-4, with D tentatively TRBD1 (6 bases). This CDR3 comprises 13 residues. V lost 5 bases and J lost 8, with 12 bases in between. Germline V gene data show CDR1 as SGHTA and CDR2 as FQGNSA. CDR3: CASSTGFGEKLFF. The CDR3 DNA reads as TGTGCCAGCAGCACAGGGTTCGGAGAAAAACTGTTTTTT.

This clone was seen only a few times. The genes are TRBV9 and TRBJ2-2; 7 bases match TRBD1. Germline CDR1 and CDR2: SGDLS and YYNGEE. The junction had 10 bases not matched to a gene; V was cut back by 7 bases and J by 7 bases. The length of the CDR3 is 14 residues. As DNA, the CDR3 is TGTGCCAGCGGGGGAAGGGGGCAAGGCGGGGAGCTGTTTTTT. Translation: CASGGRGQGGELFF.

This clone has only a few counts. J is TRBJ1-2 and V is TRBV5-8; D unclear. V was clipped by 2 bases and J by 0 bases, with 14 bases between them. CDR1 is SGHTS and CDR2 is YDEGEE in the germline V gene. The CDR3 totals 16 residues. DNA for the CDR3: TGTGCCAGCAGCTTCTCCCTGGGAGCGTCTAACTATGGCTACACCTTC. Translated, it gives CASSFSLGASNYGYTF. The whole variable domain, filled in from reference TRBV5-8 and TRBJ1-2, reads EAGVTQSPTHLIKTRGQQATLRCSPISGHTSVYWYQQALGLGLQFLLWYDEGEERNRGNFPPRFSGRQFPNYSSELNVNALELEDSALYLCASSFSLGASNYGYTFGSGTRLTVV.

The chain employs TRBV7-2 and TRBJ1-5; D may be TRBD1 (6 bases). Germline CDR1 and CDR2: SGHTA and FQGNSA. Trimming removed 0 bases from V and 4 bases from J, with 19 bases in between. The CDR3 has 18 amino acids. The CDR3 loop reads CASSLAPWTANYNQPQHF. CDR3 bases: TGTGCCAGCAGCTTAGCACCGTGGACAGCTAATTATAATCAGCCCCAGCATTTT.

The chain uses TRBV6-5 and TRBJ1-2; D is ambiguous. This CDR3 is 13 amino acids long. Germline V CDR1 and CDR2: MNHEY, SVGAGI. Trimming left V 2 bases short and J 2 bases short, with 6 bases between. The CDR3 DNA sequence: TGTGCCAGCAGTTACGACGGAAACTATGGCTACACCTTC. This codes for CASSYDGNYGYTF.